This TCR beta chain was sequenced for a study of blood T cell repertoires in COVID-19. Study in general: Sites across the United States, Italy and Spain contributed samples from acute and convalescent COVID-19.

Study processing details: For nucleated cells, counts were estimated from reference gene primer amplification. The repertoire was sequenced with immunoSEQ multiplex PCR; TCRdb's copy has only in-frame clones and lacks some. That table furnishes V, J and clone size, whereas the DNA furnished D and trimming. The sample comprises 60,000 to 85,000 clones, about 80% of which are singletons, and approximately 12% rests with the top ten. This sequence was found in a human donor in a cohort sampled during active COVID-19. Material for sequencing was peripheral blood.

CDR3 amino acids: CASTAGPTDTQYF. The CDR3 bases are TGTGCCAGCACCGCGGGACCCACAGATACGCAGTATTTT. The V call is TRBV27, the J call TRBJ2-3; tentatively, D is TRBD2 (6 bases). CDR1 and CDR2 (germline): MNHEY, SMNVEV (reference sequence). The CDR3 loop spans 13 amino acids. V was cut by 7 bases and J by 2 bases, with 10 bases left in between.